The clone carrying this T cell receptor beta chain was counted between two and nine times. Its matching antigen is unknown. V was clipped by 4 bases and J by 7 bases; unmatched bases: 8. The CDR3 runs 15 residues. Germline CDR1 and CDR2: MGHRA and YSYEKL. Of the isolated RNA, all was reverse transcribed, and so the sequenced material was expressed TCRB transcripts. A few million reads were obtained on average from naive, central memory and regulatory T cell samples. Produced via immunoSEQ multiplex PCR; TCRdb's table is partial and in-frame only. The sample holds hundreds of thousands of clones, around 15% seen once. These data belong to a study of beta chain features in type 1 diabetes. Notes on the study in general: Junctions at VDJ sites from type 1 diabetes patients had fewer insertions and more deletions. Sampled from patients, naive, central memory and Treg TCRB repertoires appeared more similar than those sampled from healthy donors.

Averaging approximately 0.11 L, one heparinised blood draw was given by each donor. Material for sequencing was naive CD4+ T cells from blood. The chain recombines TRBV4-1 with TRBJ2-1; 9 positions agree with TRBD1. The origin of this receptor is a man younger than 30 in good health. The CDR3 region is CASSRLGTGRNEQFF. The CDR3 nucleotides are TGCGCCAGCAGCCGGCTCGGGACAGGGAGAAATGAGCAGTTCTTC.